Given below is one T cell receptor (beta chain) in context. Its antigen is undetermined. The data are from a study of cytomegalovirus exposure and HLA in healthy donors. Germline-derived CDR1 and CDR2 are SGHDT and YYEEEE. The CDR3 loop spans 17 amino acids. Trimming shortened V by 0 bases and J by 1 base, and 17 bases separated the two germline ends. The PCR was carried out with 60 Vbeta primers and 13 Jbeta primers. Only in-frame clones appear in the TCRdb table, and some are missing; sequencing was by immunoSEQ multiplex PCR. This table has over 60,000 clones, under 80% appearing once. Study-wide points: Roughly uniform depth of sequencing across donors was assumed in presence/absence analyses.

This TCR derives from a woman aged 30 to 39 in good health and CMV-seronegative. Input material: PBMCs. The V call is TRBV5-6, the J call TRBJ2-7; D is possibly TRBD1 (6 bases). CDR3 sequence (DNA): TGTGCCAGCAGCTTGGGCGCCGGGACAAGTATTTCCTACGAGCAGTACGTC. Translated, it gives CASSLGAGTSISYEQYV.